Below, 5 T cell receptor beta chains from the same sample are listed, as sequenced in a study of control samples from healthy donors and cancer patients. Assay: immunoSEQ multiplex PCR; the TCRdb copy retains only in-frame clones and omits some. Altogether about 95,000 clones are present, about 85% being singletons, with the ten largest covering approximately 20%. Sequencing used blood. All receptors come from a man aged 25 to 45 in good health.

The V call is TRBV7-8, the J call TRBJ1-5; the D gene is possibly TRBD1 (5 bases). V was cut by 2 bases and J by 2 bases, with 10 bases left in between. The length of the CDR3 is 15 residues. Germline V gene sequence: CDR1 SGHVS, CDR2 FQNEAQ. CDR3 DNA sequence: TGTGCCAGCAGCTTAACGCAGGGCCGCAATCAGCCCCAGCATTTT. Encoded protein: CASSLTQGRNQPQHF.

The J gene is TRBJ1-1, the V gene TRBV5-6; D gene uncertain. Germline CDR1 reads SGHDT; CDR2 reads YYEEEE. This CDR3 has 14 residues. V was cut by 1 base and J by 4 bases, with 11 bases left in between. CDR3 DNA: TGTGCCAGCAGCTTGAAGGGCAGCGGCACTGAAGCTTTCTTT. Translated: CASSLKGSGTEAFF. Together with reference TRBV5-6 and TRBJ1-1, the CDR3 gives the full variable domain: DAGVTQSPTHLIKTRGQQVTLRCSPKSGHDTVSWYQQALGQGPQFIFQYYEEEERQRGNFPDRFSGHQFPNYSSELNVNALLLGDSALYLCASSLKGSGTEAFFGQGTRLTVV.

CDR3 nucleotides: TGTGCCAGCAGTTTATGGCCCCGTCTAGGCTACAATGAGCAGTTCTTC. Protein sequence: CASSLWPRLGYNEQFF. V usage is TRBV28 and J usage is TRBJ2-1, with D hard to call. There are 16 residues in the CDR3. V was clipped by 0 bases and J by 3 bases, with 12 bases between them. Germline V CDR1 and CDR2: MDHEN, SYDVKM.

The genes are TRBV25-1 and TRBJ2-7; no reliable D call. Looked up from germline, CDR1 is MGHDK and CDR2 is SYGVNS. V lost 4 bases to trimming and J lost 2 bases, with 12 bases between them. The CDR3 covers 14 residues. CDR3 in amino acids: CASSVDGPPYEQYF. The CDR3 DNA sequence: TGTGCCAGCAGTGTAGACGGACCCCCCTACGAGCAGTACTTC.

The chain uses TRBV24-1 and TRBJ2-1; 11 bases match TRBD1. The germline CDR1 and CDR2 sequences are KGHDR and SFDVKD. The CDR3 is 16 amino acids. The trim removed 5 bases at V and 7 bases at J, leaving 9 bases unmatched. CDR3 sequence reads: CATSGPRDRGRNEQFF. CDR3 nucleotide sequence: TGTGCCACCAGTGGCCCCCGGGACAGGGGGAGAAATGAGCAGTTCTTC.